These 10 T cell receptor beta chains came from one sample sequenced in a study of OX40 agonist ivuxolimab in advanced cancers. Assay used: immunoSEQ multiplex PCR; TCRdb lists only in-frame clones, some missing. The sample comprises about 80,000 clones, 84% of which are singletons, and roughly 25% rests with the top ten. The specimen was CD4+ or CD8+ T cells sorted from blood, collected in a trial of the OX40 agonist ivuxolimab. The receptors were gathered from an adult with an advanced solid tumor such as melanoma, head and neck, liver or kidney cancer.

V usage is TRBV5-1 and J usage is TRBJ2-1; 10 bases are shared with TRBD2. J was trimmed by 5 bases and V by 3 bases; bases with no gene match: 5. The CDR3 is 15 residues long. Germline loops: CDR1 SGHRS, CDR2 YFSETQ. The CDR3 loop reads CASSSRTSGDNEQFF. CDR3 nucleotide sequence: TGCGCCAGCAGCTCCCGGACTAGCGGCGACAATGAGCAGTTCTTC.

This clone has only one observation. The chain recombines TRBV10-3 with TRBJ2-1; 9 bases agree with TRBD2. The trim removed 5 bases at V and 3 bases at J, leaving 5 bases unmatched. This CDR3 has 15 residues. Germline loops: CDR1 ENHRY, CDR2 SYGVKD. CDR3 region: CAISSAGGGYNEQFF. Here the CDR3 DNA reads TGTGCCATCAGTTCAGCGGGAGGAGGCTACAATGAGCAGTTCTTC.

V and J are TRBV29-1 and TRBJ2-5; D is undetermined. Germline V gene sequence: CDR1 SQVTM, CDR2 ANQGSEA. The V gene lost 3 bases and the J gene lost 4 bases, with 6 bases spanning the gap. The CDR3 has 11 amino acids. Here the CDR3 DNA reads TGCAGCGTTGAGACCCGAGAGACCCAGTACTTC. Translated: CSVETRETQYF.

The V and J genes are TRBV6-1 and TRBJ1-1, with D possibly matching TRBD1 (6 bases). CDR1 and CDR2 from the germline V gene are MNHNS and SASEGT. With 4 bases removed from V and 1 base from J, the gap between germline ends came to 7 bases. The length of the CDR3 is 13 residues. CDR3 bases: TGTGCCAGCAGTGGCAGGGGGAACACTGAAGCTTTCTTT. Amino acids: CASSGRGNTEAFF.

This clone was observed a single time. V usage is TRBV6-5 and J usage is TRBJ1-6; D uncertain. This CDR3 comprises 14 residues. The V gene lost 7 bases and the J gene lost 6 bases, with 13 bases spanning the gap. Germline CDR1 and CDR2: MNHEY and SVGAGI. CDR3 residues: CASTYWAANSPLHF. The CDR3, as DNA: TGTGCCAGCACCTACTGGGCAGCTAATTCACCCCTCCACTTT.

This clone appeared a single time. This chain's CDR3 is CASSSTSGRKVIEQYF. The CDR3, as DNA: TGTGCCAGCAGCTCGACTAGCGGGAGAAAGGTTATCGAGCAGTACTTC. This chain connects TRBV5-4 to TRBJ2-7; TRBD2 matches at 12 bases. The CDR3 loop spans 16 amino acids. V shed 3 bases and J 6 bases; nucleotides not matched to a gene: 10. Germline V lookup: CDR1 SGHNT, CDR2 YYREEE (reference sequence). The full variable domain, its missing parts supplied by reference TRBV5-4 and TRBJ2-7, is ETGVTQSPTHLIKTRGQQVTLRCSSQSGHNTVSWYQQALGQGPQFIFQYYREEENGRGNFPPRFSGLQFPNYSSELNVNALELDDSALYLCASSSTSGRKVIEQYFGPGTRLTVT.

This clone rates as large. The CDR3 loop is CASSLVLGLAFSYEQYF. In DNA, the CDR3 is TGTGCCAGCAGCTTGGTCTTAGGACTAGCGTTCTCCTACGAGCAGTACTTC. The chain employs TRBV5-5 and TRBJ2-7, with TRBD2 identical over 9 bases. Trimming removed 0 bases from V and 0 bases from J; junction bases left unmatched: 7. The CDR3 runs 17 residues. Germline CDR1 SGHKS, CDR2 YYEKEE (reference sequence).

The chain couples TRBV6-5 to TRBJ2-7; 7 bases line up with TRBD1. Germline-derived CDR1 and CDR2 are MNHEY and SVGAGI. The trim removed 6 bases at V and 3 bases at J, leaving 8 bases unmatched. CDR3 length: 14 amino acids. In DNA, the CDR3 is TGTGCCAGCAGAGAAACGGGACAGTACTACGAGCAGTACTTC. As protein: CASRETGQYYEQYF.

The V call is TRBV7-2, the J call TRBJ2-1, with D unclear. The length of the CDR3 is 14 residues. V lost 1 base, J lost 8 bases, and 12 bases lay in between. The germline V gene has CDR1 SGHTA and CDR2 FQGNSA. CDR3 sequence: CASSLDNSMYEQFF. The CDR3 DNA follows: TGTGCCAGCAGCTTAGATAACTCAATGTATGAGCAGTTCTTC.

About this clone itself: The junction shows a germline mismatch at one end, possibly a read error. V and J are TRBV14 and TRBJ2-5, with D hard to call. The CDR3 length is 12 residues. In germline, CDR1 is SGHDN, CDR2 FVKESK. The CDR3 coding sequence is TGTGCCAGCAGCCAATCTCAAGGGACCCAGTACTTC. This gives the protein CASSQSQGTQYF.